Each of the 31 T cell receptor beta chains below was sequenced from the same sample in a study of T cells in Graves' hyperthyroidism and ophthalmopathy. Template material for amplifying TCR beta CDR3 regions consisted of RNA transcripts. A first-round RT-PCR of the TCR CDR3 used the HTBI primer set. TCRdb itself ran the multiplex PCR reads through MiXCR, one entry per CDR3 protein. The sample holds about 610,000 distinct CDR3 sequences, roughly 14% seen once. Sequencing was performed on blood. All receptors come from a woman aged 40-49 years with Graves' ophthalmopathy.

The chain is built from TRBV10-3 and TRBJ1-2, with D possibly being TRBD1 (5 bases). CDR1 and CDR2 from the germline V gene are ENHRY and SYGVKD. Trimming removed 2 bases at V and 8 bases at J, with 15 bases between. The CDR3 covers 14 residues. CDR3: CAISEAGLTVGYTF. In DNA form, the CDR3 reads TGTGCCATCAGTGAGGCGGGACTCACGGTCGGCTACACCTTC.

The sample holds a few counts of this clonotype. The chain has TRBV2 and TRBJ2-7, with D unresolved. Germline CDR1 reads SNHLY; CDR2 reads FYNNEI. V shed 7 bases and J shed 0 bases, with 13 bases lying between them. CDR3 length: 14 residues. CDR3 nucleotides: TGTGCCAGCATTCATGGGGATACCTCCTACGAGCAGTACTTC. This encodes CASIHGDTSYEQYF.

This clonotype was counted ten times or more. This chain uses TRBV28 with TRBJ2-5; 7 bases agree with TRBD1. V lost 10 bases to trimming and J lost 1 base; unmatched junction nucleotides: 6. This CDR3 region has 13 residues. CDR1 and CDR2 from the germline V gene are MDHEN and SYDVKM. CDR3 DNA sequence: TGTGCCACCGATGACAGGGTCCAAGAGACCCAGTACTTC. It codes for CATDDRVQETQYF.

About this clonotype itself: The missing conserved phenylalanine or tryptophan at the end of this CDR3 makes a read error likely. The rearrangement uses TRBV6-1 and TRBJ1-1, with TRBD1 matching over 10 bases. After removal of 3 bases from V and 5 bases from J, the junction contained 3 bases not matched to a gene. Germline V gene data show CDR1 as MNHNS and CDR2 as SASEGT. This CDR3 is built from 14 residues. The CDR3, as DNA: TGTGCCAGCAGTGATGGGACAGGGGCGACTGAAGCTTTCTCT. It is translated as CASSDGTGATEAFS.

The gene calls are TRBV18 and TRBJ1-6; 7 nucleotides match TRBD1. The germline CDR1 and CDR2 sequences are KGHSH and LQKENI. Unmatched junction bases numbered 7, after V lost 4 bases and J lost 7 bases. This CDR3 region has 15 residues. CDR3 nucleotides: TGTGCCAGCTCACTCCGACAGGGTGAGAATTCACCCCTCCACTTT. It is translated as CASSLRQGENSPLHF.

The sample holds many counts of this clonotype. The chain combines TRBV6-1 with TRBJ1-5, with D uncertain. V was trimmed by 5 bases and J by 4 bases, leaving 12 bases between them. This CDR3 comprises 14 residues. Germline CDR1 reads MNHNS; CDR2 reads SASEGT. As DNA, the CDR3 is TGTGCCAGCAGTATCGGTGAGGCGAATCAGCCCCAGCATTTT. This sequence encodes CASSIGEANQPQHF.

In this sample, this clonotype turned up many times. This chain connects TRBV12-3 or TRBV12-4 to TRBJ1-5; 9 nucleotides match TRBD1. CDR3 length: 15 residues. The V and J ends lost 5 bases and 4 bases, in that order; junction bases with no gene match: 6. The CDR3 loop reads CASSAETGGNQPQHF. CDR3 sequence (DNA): TGTGCCAGCAGTGCCGAGACAGGGGGTAATCAGCCCCAGCATTTT.

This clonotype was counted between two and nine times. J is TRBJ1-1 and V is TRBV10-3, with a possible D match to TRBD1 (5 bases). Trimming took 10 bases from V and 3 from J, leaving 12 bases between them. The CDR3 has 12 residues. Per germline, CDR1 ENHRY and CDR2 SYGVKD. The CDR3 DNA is TGTGCCAGTTTGGACATTTACACTGAAGCTTTCTTT. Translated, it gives CASLDIYTEAFF.

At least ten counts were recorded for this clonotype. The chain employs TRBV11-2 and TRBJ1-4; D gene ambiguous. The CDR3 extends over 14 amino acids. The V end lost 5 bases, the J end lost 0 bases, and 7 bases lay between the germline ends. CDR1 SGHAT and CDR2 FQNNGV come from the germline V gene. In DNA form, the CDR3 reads TGTGCCAGCAGCGGAGACCCAACTAATGAAAAACTGTTTTTT. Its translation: CASSGDPTNEKLFF.

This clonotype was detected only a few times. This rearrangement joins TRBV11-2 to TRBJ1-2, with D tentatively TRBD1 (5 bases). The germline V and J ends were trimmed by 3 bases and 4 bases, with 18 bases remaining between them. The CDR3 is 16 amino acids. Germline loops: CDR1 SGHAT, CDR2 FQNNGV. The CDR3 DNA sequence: TGTGCCAGCAGCTTTACCGGGACGCAGCCCTCCTATGGCTACACCTTC. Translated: CASSFTGTQPSYGYTF.

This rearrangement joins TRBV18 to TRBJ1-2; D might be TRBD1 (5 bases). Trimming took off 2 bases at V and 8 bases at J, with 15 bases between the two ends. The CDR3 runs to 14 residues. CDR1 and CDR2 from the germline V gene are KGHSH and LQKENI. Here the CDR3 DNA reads TGTGCCAGCTCACCAGTTTCAGGGTTATCGGGCTACACCTTC. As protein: CASSPVSGLSGYTF.

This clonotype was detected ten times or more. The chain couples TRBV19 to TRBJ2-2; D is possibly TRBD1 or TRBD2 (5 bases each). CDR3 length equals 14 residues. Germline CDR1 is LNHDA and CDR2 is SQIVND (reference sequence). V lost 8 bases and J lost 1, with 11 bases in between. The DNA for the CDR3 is TGTGCCAGTTGTGGGACGGTGAACACCGGGGAGCTGTTTTTT. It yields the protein CASCGTVNTGELFF.

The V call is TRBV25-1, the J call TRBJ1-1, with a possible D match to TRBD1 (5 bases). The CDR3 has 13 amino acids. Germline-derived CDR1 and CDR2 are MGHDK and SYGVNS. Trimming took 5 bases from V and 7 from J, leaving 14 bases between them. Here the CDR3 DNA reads TGTGCCAGCAGTATCAGGGACCAAGGTGAAGCTTTCTTT. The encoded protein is CASSIRDQGEAFF.

CDR3 region: CASRDGQEWSPNTEAFF. In nucleotides, the CDR3 is TGTGCCAGTAGGGATGGACAGGAATGGTCTCCGAACACTGAAGCTTTCTTT. The chain carries TRBV19 and TRBJ1-1; 7 nucleotides match TRBD1. Germline V gene data show CDR1 as LNHDA and CDR2 as SQIVND (reference sequence). This CDR3 is built from 17 residues. Trimming took 6 bases from V and 1 from J; bases not matched to a gene: 14.

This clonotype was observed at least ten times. CDR3 DNA sequence: TGTGCCAGCAGCCTATGGGAGTGGCGAAGGAACACCGGGGAGCTGTTTTTT. It yields the protein CASSLWEWRRNTGELFF. V and J are TRBV28 and TRBJ2-2; D perhaps matches TRBD2 (5 bases). Looked up from germline, CDR1 is MDHEN and CDR2 is SYDVKM. Trimming took off 6 bases at V and 1 base at J, with 18 bases between the two ends. This CDR3 region has 17 residues. The entire variable domain, with the rest obtained from reference TRBV28 and TRBJ2-2, is as follows: DVKVTQSSRYLVKRTGEKVFLECVQDMDHENMFWYRQDPGLGLRLIYFSYDVKMKEKGDIPEGYSVSREKKERFSLILESASTNQTSMYLCASSLWEWRRNTGELFFGEGSRLTVL.

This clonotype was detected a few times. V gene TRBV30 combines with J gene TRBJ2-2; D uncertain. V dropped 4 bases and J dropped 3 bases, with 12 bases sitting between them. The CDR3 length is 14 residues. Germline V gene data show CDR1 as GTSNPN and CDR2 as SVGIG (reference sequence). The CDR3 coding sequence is TGTGCCTGGAACCCAAGCGTCGACACCGGGGAGCTGTTTTTT. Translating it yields CAWNPSVDTGELFF.

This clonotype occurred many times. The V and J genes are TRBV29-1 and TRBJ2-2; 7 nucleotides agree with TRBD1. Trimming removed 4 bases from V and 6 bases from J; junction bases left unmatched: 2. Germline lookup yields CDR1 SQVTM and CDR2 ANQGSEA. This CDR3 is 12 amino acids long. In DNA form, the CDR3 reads TGCAGCGTTGCTGACAGGGCCGGGGAGCTGTTTTTT. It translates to CSVADRAGELFF.

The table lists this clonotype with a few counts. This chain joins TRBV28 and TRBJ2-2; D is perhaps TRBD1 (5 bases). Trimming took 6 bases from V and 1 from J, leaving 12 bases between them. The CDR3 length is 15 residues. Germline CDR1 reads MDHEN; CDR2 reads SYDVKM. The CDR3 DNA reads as TGTGCCAGCAGCCAAAAAAGGGGGAACACCGGGGAGCTGTTTTTT. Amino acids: CASSQKRGNTGELFF.

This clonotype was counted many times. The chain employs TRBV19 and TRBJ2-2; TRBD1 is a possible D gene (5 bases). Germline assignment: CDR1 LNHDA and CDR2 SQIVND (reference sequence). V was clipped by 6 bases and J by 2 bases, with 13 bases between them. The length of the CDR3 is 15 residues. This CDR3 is CASSPQTANTGELFF. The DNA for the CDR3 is TGTGCCAGTAGCCCCCAGACAGCCAACACCGGGGAGCTGTTTTTT.

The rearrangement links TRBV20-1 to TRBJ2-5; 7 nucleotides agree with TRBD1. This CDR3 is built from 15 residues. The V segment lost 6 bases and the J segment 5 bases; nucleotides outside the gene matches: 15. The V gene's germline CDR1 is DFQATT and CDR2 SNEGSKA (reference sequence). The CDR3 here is CSAQGDSRRWETQYF. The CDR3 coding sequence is TGCAGTGCCCAGGGGGATTCGCGGAGATGGGAGACCCAGTACTTC.

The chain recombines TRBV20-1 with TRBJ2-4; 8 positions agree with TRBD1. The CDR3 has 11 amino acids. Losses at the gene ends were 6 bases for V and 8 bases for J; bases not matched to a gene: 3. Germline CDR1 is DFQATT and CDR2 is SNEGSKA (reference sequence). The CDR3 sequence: CSATQGDIQYF. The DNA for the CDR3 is TGCAGTGCAACACAGGGGGACATTCAGTACTTC.

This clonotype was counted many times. Here the CDR3 reads CASSQAGTGADEQYF. DNA for the CDR3: TGTGCCAGCAGCCAAGCCGGGACAGGGGCGGACGAGCAGTACTTC. The genes are TRBV4-2 and TRBJ2-7, with 10 bases aligning to TRBD1. J lost 5 bases, V lost 1 base, and 5 bases had no gene match. Germline-derived CDR1 and CDR2 are LGHNA and YNFKEQ. The CDR3 covers 15 residues.

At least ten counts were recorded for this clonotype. CDR3 sequence (DNA): TGTGCCAGCAACAGGGACCTCTGGGGCAATCAGCCCCAGCATTTT. This encodes CASNRDLWGNQPQHF. The chain uses TRBV6-1 and TRBJ1-5, with a tentative D call TRBD1 (6 bases). Trimming removed 7 bases at V and 2 bases at J, with 15 bases between. CDR1 is MNHNS and CDR2 is SASEGT in the germline V gene. This CDR3 has 15 amino acids.

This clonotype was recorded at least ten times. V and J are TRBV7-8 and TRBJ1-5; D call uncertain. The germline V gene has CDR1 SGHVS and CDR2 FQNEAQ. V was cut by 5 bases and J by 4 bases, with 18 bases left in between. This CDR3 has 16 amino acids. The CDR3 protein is CASSPSVEGRNQPQHF. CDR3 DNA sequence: TGTGCCAGCAGCCCCTCTGTGGAGGGTAGGAATCAGCCCCAGCATTTT.

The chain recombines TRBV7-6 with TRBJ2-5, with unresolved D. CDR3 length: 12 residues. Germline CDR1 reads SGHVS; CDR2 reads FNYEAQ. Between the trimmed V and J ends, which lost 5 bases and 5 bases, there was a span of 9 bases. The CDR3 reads CASSLGDETQYF. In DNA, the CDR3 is TGTGCCAGCAGCCTAGGTGATGAGACCCAGTACTTC.

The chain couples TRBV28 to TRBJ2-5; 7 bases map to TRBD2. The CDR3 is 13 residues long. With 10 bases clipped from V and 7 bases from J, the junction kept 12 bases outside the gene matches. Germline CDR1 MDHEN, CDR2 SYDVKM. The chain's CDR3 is CATSGEGEGTQYF. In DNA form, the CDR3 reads TGTGCCACCTCGGGGGAGGGCGAAGGGACCCAGTACTTC.

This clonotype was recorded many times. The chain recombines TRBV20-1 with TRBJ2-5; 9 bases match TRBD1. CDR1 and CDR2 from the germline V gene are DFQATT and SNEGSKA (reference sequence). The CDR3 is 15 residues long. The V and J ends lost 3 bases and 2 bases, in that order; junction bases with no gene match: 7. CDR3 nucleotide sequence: TGCAGTGCTAGCACCGGACAGGGGAGGCAAGAGACCCAGTACTTC. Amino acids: CSASTGQGRQETQYF.

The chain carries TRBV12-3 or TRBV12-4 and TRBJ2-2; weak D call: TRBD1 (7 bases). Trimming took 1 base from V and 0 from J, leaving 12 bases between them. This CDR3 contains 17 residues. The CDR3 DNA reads TGTGCCAGCAGTTTAGGGCGGGACAGCACGAACACCGGGGAGCTGTTTTTT. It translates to CASSLGRDSTNTGELFF.

The CDR3 DNA is TGTGCCAGTAGCCGGGAGGGCCACGAGCAGTACTTC. It yields the protein CASSREGHEQYF. The chain employs TRBV19 and TRBJ2-7, with 8 nucleotides matching TRBD2. Germline V lookup: CDR1 LNHDA, CDR2 SQIVND (reference sequence). This CDR3 is built from 12 residues. Trimming removed 6 bases from V and 5 bases from J; junction bases left unmatched: 3.

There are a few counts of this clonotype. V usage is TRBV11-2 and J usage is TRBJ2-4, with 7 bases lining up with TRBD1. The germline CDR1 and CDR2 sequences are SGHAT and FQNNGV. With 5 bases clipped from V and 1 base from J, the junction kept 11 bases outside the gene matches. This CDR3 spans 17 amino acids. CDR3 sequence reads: CASSPGQLILAKNIQYF. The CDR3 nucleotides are TGTGCCAGCAGCCCGGGACAGTTAATCCTCGCCAAAAACATTCAGTACTTC.

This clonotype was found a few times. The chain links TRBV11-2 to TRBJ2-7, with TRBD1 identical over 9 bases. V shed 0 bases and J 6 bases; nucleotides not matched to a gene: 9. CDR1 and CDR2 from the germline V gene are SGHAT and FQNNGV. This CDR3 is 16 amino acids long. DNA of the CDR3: TGTGCCAGCAGCTTAGACCGGGACAGGGTGGCGCTCGAGCAGTACTTC. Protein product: CASSLDRDRVALEQYF. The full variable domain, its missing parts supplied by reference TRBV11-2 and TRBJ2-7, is EAGVAQSPRYKIIEKRQSVAFWCNPISGHATLYWYQQILGQGPKLLIQFQNNGVVDDSQLPKDRFSAERLKGVDSTLKIQPAKLEDSAVYLCASSLDRDRVALEQYFGPGTRLTVT.